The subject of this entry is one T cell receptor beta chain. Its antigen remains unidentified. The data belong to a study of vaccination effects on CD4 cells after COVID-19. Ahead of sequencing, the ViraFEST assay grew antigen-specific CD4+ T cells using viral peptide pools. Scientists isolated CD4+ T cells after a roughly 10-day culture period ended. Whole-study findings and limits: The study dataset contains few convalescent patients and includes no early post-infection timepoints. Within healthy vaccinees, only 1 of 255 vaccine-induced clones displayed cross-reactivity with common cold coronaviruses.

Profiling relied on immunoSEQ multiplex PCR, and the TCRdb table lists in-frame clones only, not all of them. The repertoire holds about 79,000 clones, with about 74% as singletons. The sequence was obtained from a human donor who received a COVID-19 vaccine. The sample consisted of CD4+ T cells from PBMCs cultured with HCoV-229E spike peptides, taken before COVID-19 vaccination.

The CDR3 loop reads CASSLSGFTEAFF. CDR3 coding DNA: TGTGCCAGCAGCTTGTCGGGGTTCACTGAAGCTTTCTTT. V usage is TRBV7-2 and J usage is TRBJ1-1, with no clear D. Germline V gene lookup returns CDR1 SGHTA and CDR2 FQGNSA. The germline V and J ends were trimmed by 3 bases and 4 bases, with 9 bases remaining between them. The CDR3 contains 13 residues.